Presented here are 22 T cell receptor delta chains from one specimen sequenced in a study of γδ T cells in repeated Plasmodium falciparum infection. TCRdb re-called the multiplex PCR reads through CATT. This table holds approximately 93,000 delta-chain clones, 0.95% to 1% found once. Bulk repertoires came from Vgamma9/Vdelta2+ or Vdelta2-negative gammadelta T cells flow-sorted from PBMC. Sequences were obtained from gamma-delta T cells from blood. All receptors derive from a pool of human donors (malaria-infected and uninfected, not separated).

This clone has more than one count but fewer than ten. For this DNA, TCRdb reports the protein of a much larger clone, which diverges at residue 17, most likely from a read error; the protein presented here is translated directly from the DNA. This chain links TRDV2 with TRDJ1, with D perhaps matching TRDD3 (6 bases). TCRdb supplies no J gene; here it was assigned by aligning the nucleotide sequence to germline. The germline gives CDR1 GEAIGNYY, CDR2 EKD. This CDR3 is 20 amino acids long. CDR3 amino acids: CACDTPWAGDTTSIPDRLIF. CDR3 nucleotide sequence: TGTGCCTGTGACACTCCCTGGGCTGGGGACACGACTAGCATCCCCGATAGACTCATCTTT.

About this clone itself: This is likely an artifact of a read error, given a far larger clone one base away. Other DNA sequences of this sample code for an identical CDR3. The chain carries TRDV1 and TRDJ1, with 9 bases that match TRDD3. Trimming at V came to 6 bases and at J to 0 bases, leaving 23 bases not matched to a gene. The CDR3 loop spans 21 amino acids. CDR1 and CDR2 from the germline V gene are TSWWSYY and QGS. This CDR3 reads CALGLLPDVLGDQPNTDKLIF. The CDR3 nucleotides read TGTGCTCTTGGACTCCTTCCTGACGTACTGGGGGACCAACCTAACACCGATAAACTCATCTTT.

This clone came up a few times. A far larger clone is one base from this, pointing to a likely read error. The rearrangement joins TRDV1 to TRDJ1; 8 positions match TRDD3. TCRdb lists no J gene, so it was determined here by aligning the DNA to germline. Unmatched junction bases numbered 35, after V lost 7 bases and J lost 10 bases. Germline V gives CDR1 TSWWSYY, CDR2 QGS. This CDR3 has 21 amino acids. The CDR3 spells CALAVETHSNNYDWGFTRLIF. CDR3 coding DNA: TGTGCTCTTGCGGTGGAGACCCATTCCAACAACTACGACTGGGGGTTCACGCGACTCATCTTT.

The table lists this clone with a few counts. With a far larger clone one base away, a read error is the likely cause. In the same sample, other DNA sequences code for this CDR3. The J gene is TRDJ1, the V gene TRDV2; 8 positions match TRDD3. Matching the DNA to germline supplied the J gene, which TCRdb does not give. The V gene's germline CDR1 is GEAIGNYY and CDR2 EKD. CDR3 length equals 13 residues. Trimming removed 7 bases from V and 4 bases from J; junction bases left unmatched: 7. The chain's CDR3 is CACDAGGHDKLIF. The CDR3 region has the DNA TGTGCCTGCGACGCTGGGGGACACGATAAACTCATCTTT.

This clone was detected many times. The chain couples TRDV1 to TRDJ1; D gene ambiguous. This CDR3 has 16 amino acids. The V end was cut by 5 bases, the J end by 4 bases, with 20 bases between. Germline V lookup: CDR1 TSWWSYY, CDR2 QGS. The CDR3 DNA follows: TGTGCTCTTGGGCAGCCTTGGGCGCGGAGGAACGATAAACTCATCTTT. It encodes CALGQPWARRNDKLIF.

This clone was seen many times. TCRdb lists the protein of a much larger clone for this DNA, which differs at residue 12, so this is likely a read error; the protein given here is translated from the DNA itself. The chain recombines TRDV2 with TRDJ1; TRDD3 aligns across 9 bases. Matching the DNA to germline supplied the J gene, which TCRdb does not give. CDR1 is GEAIGNYY and CDR2 is EKD in the germline V gene. The CDR3 runs to 18 residues. The ends lost 0 bases at V and 1 base at J; junction bases unmatched: 11. CDR3 bases: TGTGCCTGTGACACCGTTACTGGGGGACATCGACCCACCGATAAACTCATCTTT. This translates into CACDTVTGGHRPTDKLIF.

A word on this clone: This probably arose from a read error, given a far larger clone one base away. Other DNA variants within this sample encode the same CDR3. In DNA form, the CDR3 reads TGTGCCTGTGACACCCTTACTGACTGGGGGATACGATCCACAGATAAACTCATCTTT. Amino acid sequence: CACDTLTDWGIRSTDKLIF. The rearrangement joins TRDV2 to TRDJ1, with TRDD3 matching over 13 bases. Trimming at V came to 0 bases and at J to 5 bases, leaving 14 bases not matched to a gene. The CDR3 contains 19 residues. Germline V lookup: CDR1 GEAIGNYY, CDR2 EKD.

Concerning this clone: The protein TCRdb gives is from a much larger clone and does not agree with this DNA's translation at residue 13, likely a read error; the protein shown here comes from the DNA. The rearrangement links TRDV1 to TRDJ1, with a possible D match to TRDD3 (6 bases). Here the J gene came from matching the DNA to germline, since TCRdb omits it. The germline V and J ends were trimmed by 0 bases and 7 bases, with 42 bases remaining between them. The CDR3 sequence is 24 residues long. CDR1 TSWWSYY and CDR2 QGS come from the germline V gene. CDR3 nucleotide sequence: TGTGCTCTTGGGGAACTAGGATTGCCTTTGAACTCCCCTAGTCTTGGGGATCCCTCCCCTAAACTCATCTTT. Its protein product is CALGELGLPLNSPSLGDPSPKLIF.

About this clone itself: The protein that TCRdb holds for this DNA derives from a much larger clone and differs from the translated DNA at residue 11, which likely indicates a read error; the protein shown here is translated from the DNA. DNA for the CDR3: TGTGCTCTTGGGGAACTCTTTCCGTACACCGGTAAACTCATCTTT. It encodes CALGELFPYTGKLIF. V is TRDV1 and J is TRDJ1; D is undetermined. TCRdb gives no J gene; it was assigned here by matching the DNA to germline. The CDR3 is 15 residues long. Germline V gene sequence: CDR1 TSWWSYY, CDR2 QGS.

The V call is TRDV2, the J call TRDJ1; TRDD3 matches at 10 bases. The J gene is absent in TCRdb and was assigned here via DNA matching to germline. This CDR3 has 16 amino acids. With V trimmed by 3 bases and J by 5 bases, 11 bases remained unmatched. CDR1 GEAIGNYY and CDR2 EKD come from the germline V gene. The CDR3 is CACDPELGDREDKLIF. CDR3 DNA sequence: TGTGCCTGTGACCCCGAACTGGGGGATCGGGAGGATAAACTCATCTTT.

This clone was picked up a small number of times. The TCRdb record carries a much larger clone's protein, which differs from this DNA's translation at residue 10; a read error is the likely cause, and the protein listed here is the DNA translation. J is TRDJ1 and V is TRDV2, with 11 bases identical to TRDD3. The J gene is absent in TCRdb and was assigned here via DNA matching to germline. Germline V gene lookup returns CDR1 GEAIGNYY and CDR2 EKD. The trim removed 3 bases at V and 2 bases at J, leaving 10 bases unmatched. CDR3 size: 17 residues. CDR3 DNA: TGTGCCTGTGACCTGGTACTGGGGGATAACACGACCGATAAACTCATCTTT. As protein: CACDLVLGDNTTDKLIF.

About this clone itself: The protein that TCRdb holds for this DNA derives from a much larger clone and differs from the translated DNA at residue 5, which likely indicates a read error; the protein shown here is translated from the DNA. The chain combines TRDV1 with TRDJ1; D perhaps matches TRDD2 (6 bases). No J gene is reported in TCRdb; it was inferred here by comparing the DNA with germline. CDR3 length equals 18 residues. With 4 bases removed from V and 7 bases from J, the gap between germline ends came to 28 bases. The germline V gene encodes CDR1 TSWWSYY and CDR2 QGS. This chain's CDR3 is CALGGAFFLDGRGGKLIF. CDR3 nucleotides: TGTGCTCTTGGGGGAGCCTTCTTCCTCGACGGGAGAGGGGGTAAACTCATCTTT.

This clone was found a few times. The protein TCRdb lists belongs to a much larger clone and differs from this DNA's translation at residue 5, which points to a read error; the protein shown is made from the DNA. The chain is built from TRDV2 and TRDJ1; 8 bases map to TRDD3. TCRdb leaves out the J gene; it was filled in here by matching the DNA to germline. The ends lost 3 bases at V and 2 bases at J; junction bases unmatched: 16. Germline CDR1 and CDR2: GEAIGNYY and EKD. This CDR3 contains 18 residues. CDR3 region: CACDAVGDGAPRTDKLIF. DNA of the CDR3: TGTGCCTGTGACGCCGTGGGGGATGGGGCCCCACGAACCGATAAACTCATCTTT.

This clone was seen only a few times. The protein in TCRdb stems from a much larger clone and differs at residue 9 from this DNA's translation, likely a read error; here the protein is translated from the DNA. The V gene is TRDV2, the J gene TRDJ1; 12 bases are a match to TRDD3. No J gene was available from TCRdb, and it was assigned here by a germline match of the DNA. Germline V gives CDR1 GEAIGNYY, CDR2 EKD. The junction had 9 bases not matched to a gene; V was cut back by 8 bases and J by 3 bases. This CDR3 comprises 15 residues. The CDR3 DNA sequence: TGTGCCTCCGCGCGCTGGGGGATACGTCCCGATAAACTCATCTTT. It encodes CASARWGIRPDKLIF.

This clone has a handful of counts. The protein TCRdb lists belongs to a much larger clone and differs from this DNA's translation at residue 20, which points to a read error; the protein shown is made from the DNA. The rearrangement links TRDV1 to TRDJ1, with TRDD3 identical over 13 bases. Germline V gene data show CDR1 as TSWWSYY and CDR2 as QGS. This CDR3 has 24 residues. DNA for the CDR3: TGTGCTCTTGGGGAACCTCGTTATGGGCTACTGGGGGATACGCCAATCCTATACACCTATAAACTCATCTTT. Protein: CALGEPRYGLLGDTPILYTYKLIF.

About this clone: The protein that TCRdb holds for this DNA derives from a much larger clone and differs from the translated DNA at residue 9, which likely indicates a read error; the protein shown here is translated from the DNA. The rearrangement joins TRDV2 to TRDJ1; TRDD3 is a possible D gene (5 bases). Here the J gene came from matching the DNA to germline, since TCRdb omits it. The CDR3 is 18 amino acids. Trimming stripped 1 base from V and 0 bases from J, with 20 bases between. CDR1 is GEAIGNYY and CDR2 is EKD in the germline V gene. The CDR3 sequence is CACDTVGGRYPNTDKLIF. DNA for the CDR3: TGTGCCTGTGACACAGTGGGTGGGAGATACCCGAACACCGATAAACTCATCTTT.

There are a few counts of this clone. Translating this DNA gives a protein that differs at residue 14 from the TCRdb one, which belongs to a much larger clone; a read error is likely, and the protein shown is this translation. This sequence joins TRDV2 and TRDJ1; 8 bases line up with TRDD3. The J gene, not given by TCRdb, was assigned here from a germline match of the nucleotide sequence. Trimming took 1 base from V and 3 from J; bases not matched to a gene: 18. CDR1 and CDR2 from the germline V gene are GEAIGNYY and EKD. The CDR3 spans 19 residues. CDR3 sequence: CACDTPWTGGPHPSDKLIF. The CDR3, as DNA: TGTGCCTGTGACACTCCTTGGACTGGGGGCCCCCACCCCTCCGATAAACTCATCTTT.

The sample holds a few counts of this clone. The TCRdb protein comes from a much larger clone and disagrees with this DNA's translation at residue 8, likely due to a read error; the protein given here is derived from the DNA. CDR3 bases: TGTGCTCTTGGGGAACTAGATAGGATACTTCCGTACACCGATAAACTCATCTTT. It codes for CALGELDRILPYTDKLIF. The chain links TRDV1 to TRDJ1; tentatively, D is TRDD3 (6 bases). The CDR3 spans 18 residues. V was trimmed by 0 bases and J by 0 bases, leaving 17 bases between them. The germline V gene encodes CDR1 TSWWSYY and CDR2 QGS.

Comments on this clone: This probably arose from a read error, given a far larger clone one base away. Distinct nucleotide sequences in the sample also encode this CDR3. The chain links TRDV1 to TRDJ1, with D uncertain. The length of the CDR3 is 19 residues. CDR1 is TSWWSYY, CDR2 QGS, per germline. CDR3 DNA sequence: TGTGCTCTTGGGGAACTGCTCGCCCCGCGCGTAGTATACACTGATAAACTCATCTTT. This sequence encodes CALGELLAPRVVYTDKLIF.

This clone ranks as medium-sized. Additional DNA sequences in this sample encode the identical CDR3. The genes are TRDV1 and TRDJ4; TRDD2 or TRDD3 may be the D gene (5 bases each). CDR3 length: 24 amino acids. The V end lost 2 bases, the J end lost 0 bases, and 40 bases lay between the germline ends. The germline CDR1 and CDR2 sequences are TSWWSYY and QGS. The CDR3 coding sequence is TGTGCTCTTGGGGAAAATCCAATAACGTTACTTCATCTCTCCGGCCCCTACTGGACCAGACCCCTGATCTTT. Its translation is CALGENPITLLHLSGPYWTRPLIF.

This clone was counted between two and nine times. The amino acid sequence in TCRdb belongs to a much larger clone and departs from this DNA's translation at residue 15, likely a sequencing read error; the sequence shown is translated from the DNA. V is TRDV1 and J is TRDJ1; 12 bases line up with TRDD3. Germline V gives CDR1 TSWWSYY, CDR2 QGS. This CDR3 contains 16 residues. In nucleotides, the CDR3 is TGTGCTCTTGGGGAACGAACTGGGGGATACACCGATAAACTCACCTTT. Residues: CALGERTGGYTDKLTF.

Notes on this clone: A far larger clone is a single base away, which makes a read error likely. In the same sample, other DNA sequences code for this CDR3. This chain connects TRDV1 to TRDJ1, with TRDD2 as a possible D gene (5 bases). No J gene was available from TCRdb, and it was assigned here by a germline match of the DNA. CDR3 length equals 18 residues. The V gene lost 2 bases and the J gene lost 2 bases, with 21 bases spanning the gap. Germline V gene data show CDR1 as TSWWSYY and CDR2 as QGS. The CDR3 sequence: CALGERLFLLPVTDKLIF. The CDR3 region has the DNA TGTGCTCTTGGGGAAAGACTATTCCTTCTACCGGTTACCGATAAACTCATCTTT.